These 32 T cell receptor beta chains came from one sample sequenced in a study of CD8+ T cells in alopecia areata. Reverse transcription of extracted RNA yielded cDNA, which provided the sequencing template. Sequencing was performed with immunoSEQ multiplex PCR; in TCRdb, only in-frame clones are kept and a portion is missing. Seen here are 200,000 to 250,000 clones, under 70% observed once, and the top ten hold roughly 4.2%. Treatment here: oral pan-JAK inhibitor, 5-10 mg twice daily. Sequenced material: CD4+ T cells sorted from blood, taken at week 4, from a patient treated with tofacitinib. Receptors originate from a human donor with alopecia areata.

This chain uses TRBV30 with TRBJ2-5; D is unresolved. CDR1 is GTSNPN, CDR2 SVGIG, per germline (reference sequence). V lost 0 bases, J lost 5 bases, and 10 bases lay in between. The CDR3 is 13 residues long. CDR3 residues: CAWSVRLRETQYF. DNA of the CDR3: TGTGCCTGGAGTGTGCGGCTTCGCGAGACCCAGTACTTC.

The chain employs TRBV7-4 and TRBJ2-7; possibly TRBD1 for D (6 bases). Between the trimmed V and J ends, which lost 7 bases and 4 bases, there was a span of 17 bases. CDR1 and CDR2 from the germline V gene are SGHVT and SQSDAQ. The CDR3 has 14 amino acids. CDR3 sequence reads: CASIPSRGRYEQYF. The CDR3 DNA reads TGTGCCAGCATTCCCTCCAGGGGTCGGTACGAGCAGTACTTC. Full variable domain (missing parts from reference TRBV7-4 and TRBJ2-7): GAGVSQSPRYKVAKRGRDVALRCDSISGHVTLYWYRQTLGQGSEVLTYSQSDAQRDKSGRPSGRFSAERPERSVSTLKIQRTEQGDSAVYLCASIPSRGRYEQYFGPGTRLTVT.

This clone was counted a few times. The J gene is TRBJ2-3, the V gene TRBV9; tentatively, D is TRBD2 (6 bases). V lost 3 bases to trimming and J lost 1 base, with 15 bases between them. Per the germline V gene, CDR1 is SGDLS and CDR2 is YYNGEE. The CDR3 contains 16 residues. The CDR3 region is CASSATWGDRTDTQYF. The CDR3 DNA is TGTGCCAGCAGCGCCACATGGGGGGACCGCACAGATACGCAGTATTTT.

This clone was detected only a few times. The V and J genes are TRBV30 and TRBJ2-1; D ambiguous. Germline V CDR1 and CDR2: GTSNPN, SVGIG (reference sequence). The V end was cut by 1 base, the J end by 2 bases, with 6 bases between. The CDR3 is 13 amino acids. DNA of the CDR3: TGTGCCTGGAGTGGCGGAGCCTACAATGAGCAGTTCTTC. The encoded protein is CAWSGGAYNEQFF.

The chain carries TRBV2 and TRBJ1-6, with D unresolved. The germline gives CDR1 SNHLY, CDR2 FYNNEI. V lost 9 bases, J lost 8 bases, and 14 bases lay in between. There are 13 residues in the CDR3. CDR3 DNA: TGTGCCAGACGGACCGCGTCAGATTCACCCCTCCACTTT. Encoded protein: CARRTASDSPLHF.

This clone showed up just a few times. J is TRBJ2-6 and V is TRBV11-3, with D hard to call. V was clipped by 8 bases and J by 2 bases, with 7 bases between them. Germline lookup yields CDR1 SGHNT and CDR2 YENEEA. The CDR3 is 13 amino acids. This CDR3 reads CASGFAGANVLTF. The CDR3 bases are TGTGCCAGCGGGTTCGCTGGGGCCAACGTCCTGACTTTC.

This clone was found a few times. The chain couples TRBV5-5 to TRBJ2-3; 9 bases fit TRBD1. The J segment lost 6 bases and the V segment lost 0 bases, leaving 5 bases of the junction unmatched. Germline V gene sequence: CDR1 SGHKS, CDR2 YYEKEE (reference sequence). The CDR3 contains 15 residues. The CDR3 loop is CASSLEGQGADTQYF. CDR3 DNA sequence: TGTGCCAGCAGCTTGGAGGGACAGGGAGCTGATACGCAGTATTTT.

The chain has TRBV29-1 and TRBJ2-5; D is perhaps TRBD1 or TRBD2 (5 bases each). Germline CDR1 and CDR2: SQVTM and ANQGSEA. This CDR3 has 13 residues. Trimming left V 5 bases short and J 11 bases short, with 21 bases between. In DNA form, the CDR3 reads TGCAGCGTTTCGGGACGGCCCCGGGATGAGCAGTACTTC. This encodes CSVSGRPRDEQYF.

This clone turned up a few times. Other DNA sequences of this sample code for an identical CDR3. V is TRBV7-9 and J is TRBJ1-1, with D possibly TRBD1 on 5 matching bases. Germline V gene data show CDR1 as SEHNR and CDR2 as FQNEAQ (reference sequence). The CDR3 has 13 amino acids. The V gene lost 3 bases and the J gene lost 1 base, with 6 bases spanning the gap. CDR3 coding DNA: TGTGCCAGCAGCTTCCAGGGGAACACTGAAGCTTTCTTT. Its translation: CASSFQGNTEAFF.

Only one count was recorded for this clone. This chain connects TRBV7-2 to TRBJ2-1; the D is unclear. V was clipped by 1 base and J by 0 bases, with 7 bases between them. This CDR3 is built from 15 residues. Germline V gene sequence: CDR1 SGHTA, CDR2 FQGNSA. The CDR3 is CASSLDRSSYNEQFF. For the CDR3, the DNA is TGTGCCAGCAGCTTAGATCGGAGCTCCTACAATGAGCAGTTCTTC.

This clone was observed a single time. The chain carries TRBV6-5 and TRBJ2-1, with D perhaps matching TRBD2 (6 bases). The CDR3 runs to 14 residues. Trimming took 8 bases from V and 0 from J, leaving 11 bases between them. Per germline, CDR1 MNHEY and CDR2 SVGAGI. The CDR3 loop is CASGSGYSYNEQFF. The CDR3 nucleotides are TGTGCCAGCGGAAGCGGGTACTCCTACAATGAGCAGTTCTTC.

The V and J genes are TRBV6-5 and TRBJ1-5; unclear D gene. The CDR3 runs to 12 residues. V gave up 5 bases and J gave up 6 bases, with 8 bases separating them. CDR1 is MNHEY and CDR2 is SVGAGI in the germline V gene. CDR3 amino acids: CASSGWGQPQHF. The CDR3 nucleotides are TGTGCCAGCAGTGGATGGGGTCAGCCCCAGCATTTT.

The rearrangement uses TRBV7-2 and TRBJ1-2, with 10 bases that match TRBD1. This CDR3 has 18 residues. Germline CDR1 reads SGHTA; CDR2 reads FQGNSA. The V and J ends lost 5 bases and 4 bases, in that order; junction bases with no gene match: 16. Written as DNA, the CDR3 is TGTGCCAGCAGCCCCTCCGGGACAGGGGTACTCTCTTTCTATGGCTACACCTTC. Translation gives CASSPSGTGVLSFYGYTF.

V usage is TRBV7-9 and J usage is TRBJ1-1; D call uncertain. Trimming left V 2 bases short and J 0 bases short, with 4 bases between. CDR1 is SEHNR, CDR2 FQNEAQ, per germline (reference sequence). The CDR3 totals 13 residues. The CDR3 coding sequence is TGTGCCAGCAGCTTAAGTATGAACACTGAAGCTTTCTTT. It codes for CASSLSMNTEAFF.

The rearrangement joins TRBV30 to TRBJ1-3; a possible D gene is TRBD1 (5 bases). V was clipped by 3 bases and J by 0 bases, with 18 bases between them. The germline V gene has CDR1 GTSNPN and CDR2 SVGIG (reference sequence). The CDR3 runs 17 residues. CDR3 nucleotide sequence: TGTGCCTGGAGGCGAGGGAAACTGGGACCCTCTGGAAACACCATATATTTT. Translated: CAWRRGKLGPSGNTIYF.

V and J are TRBV11-2 and TRBJ1-5; D is unclear. The CDR3 consists of 15 residues. The V gene's germline CDR1 is SGHAT and CDR2 FQNNGV. Trimming left V 4 bases short and J 3 bases short, with 13 bases between. Here the CDR3 reads CASSSFKGPNQPQHF. The CDR3 region has the DNA TGTGCCAGCAGCTCGTTTAAAGGGCCCAATCAGCCCCAGCATTTT.

This clone was detected only a few times. The rearrangement joins TRBV29-1 to TRBJ2-5; possible D gene TRBD1, 5 bases. V dropped 5 bases and J dropped 4 bases, with 11 bases sitting between them. The CDR3 covers 12 residues. Germline loops: CDR1 SQVTM, CDR2 ANQGSEA. The CDR3 protein is CSVTLGVETQYF. The DNA of the CDR3 is TGCAGCGTTACTTTAGGGGTAGAGACCCAGTACTTC.

The rearrangement uses TRBV11-2 and TRBJ2-6, with 12 bases lining up with TRBD2. The CDR3 covers 17 residues. Germline trimming cut 8 bases from V and 0 bases from J; bases unmatched to any gene: 5. Germline V lookup: CDR1 SGHAT, CDR2 FQNNGV. The CDR3, as DNA: TGTGCCAGCTCGAGACTAGCGGGGGTCTCTGGGGCCAACGTCCTGACTTTC. Translating it yields CASSRLAGVSGANVLTF.

This clone was recorded a few times. The same CDR3 is also encoded by other DNA sequences in this sample. The V and J genes are TRBV2 and TRBJ2-5; unclear D gene. Germline assignment: CDR1 SNHLY and CDR2 FYNNEI. Trimming cost V 1 base and J 7 bases, with 4 bases left between them. The length of the CDR3 is 11 residues. DNA for the CDR3: TGTGCCAGCAGTGAAGGAAGGACCCAGTACTTC. Its translation is CASSEGRTQYF.

This clone was seen a few times. The chain employs TRBV5-4 and TRBJ1-1, with TRBD1 matching 7 bases. The CDR3 totals 14 residues. Germline CDR1 is SGHNT and CDR2 is YYREEE (reference sequence). The V and J ends lost 1 base and 6 bases, in that order; junction bases with no gene match: 6. CDR3 nucleotide sequence: TGTGCCAGCAGCTTGAGGGCAGGGGGTTCTGAAGCTTTCTTT. Translation: CASSLRAGGSEAFF.

The chain combines TRBV7-2 with TRBJ2-7, with a weak D call TRBD2 (6 bases). The germline V and J ends were trimmed by 2 bases and 0 bases, with 8 bases remaining between them. Germline V gene data show CDR1 as SGHTA and CDR2 as FQGNSA. This CDR3 has 14 residues. The CDR3 sequence is CASSLLGGSYEQYF. As DNA, the CDR3 is TGTGCCAGCAGCTTACTCGGGGGCTCCTACGAGCAGTACTTC.

This clone has just one count. This chain joins TRBV5-1 and TRBJ1-6; D remains ambiguous. V was pared by 2 bases and J by 8 bases, with 8 bases between. Germline V gene data show CDR1 as SGHRS and CDR2 as YFSETQ. The CDR3 runs to 13 residues. This chain's CDR3 is CASSFGSDSPLHF. The CDR3 DNA follows: TGCGCCAGCAGCTTCGGTTCGGATTCACCCCTCCACTTT.

The chain joins TRBV29-1 to TRBJ2-3, with 7 bases matching TRBD1. This CDR3 has 14 amino acids. The germline gives CDR1 SQVTM, CDR2 ANQGSEA. With 3 bases clipped from V and 5 bases from J, the junction kept 8 bases outside the gene matches. In DNA form, the CDR3 reads TGCAGCGTTGATGGTGGAAGGGGGCGAGATACGCAGTATTTT. This translates into CSVDGGRGRDTQYF.

In its sample, this clone was seen many times. The chain joins TRBV18 to TRBJ1-4; 7 nucleotides match TRBD1. Losses at the gene ends were 4 bases for V and 8 bases for J; bases not matched to a gene: 4. Per the germline V gene, CDR1 is KGHSH and CDR2 is LQKENI. The CDR3 spans 13 residues. CDR3 coding DNA: TGTGCCAGCTCACGAGGGGACAGCGAAAAACTGTTTTTT. Translation: CASSRGDSEKLFF.

Concerning this clone itself: Additional DNA sequences in this sample encode the identical CDR3. The gene calls are TRBV29-1 and TRBJ1-2, with a tentative D call TRBD1 (6 bases). This CDR3 spans 12 amino acids. Germline CDR1 SQVTM, CDR2 ANQGSEA. Between the trimmed V and J ends, which lost 4 bases and 8 bases, there was a span of 14 bases. The CDR3 region has the DNA TGCAGCGTTGGGGGGCAGGGAGGAGGCTACACCTTC. This sequence encodes CSVGGQGGGYTF.

This chain connects TRBV30 to TRBJ1-2; D unresolved. Germline V gene lookup returns CDR1 GTSNPN and CDR2 SVGIG (reference sequence). The germline V and J ends were trimmed by 3 bases and 7 bases, with 12 bases remaining between them. The CDR3 covers 12 residues. The CDR3 here is CAWSGGSGGYTF. The CDR3 DNA follows: TGTGCCTGGAGCGGCGGATCGGGTGGCTACACCTTC.

V gene TRBV5-6 combines with J gene TRBJ2-7, with D possibly matching TRBD1 (6 bases). The V end lost 5 bases, the J end lost 4 bases, and 10 bases lay between the germline ends. The CDR3 extends over 12 amino acids. CDR1 is SGHDT and CDR2 is YYEEEE in the germline V gene. The CDR3 bases are TGTGCCAGCAGAATCAGGGGTTACGAGCAGTACTTC. It translates to CASRIRGYEQYF.

This clone was seen a few times. The chain carries TRBV12-5 and TRBJ2-5, with 14 bases aligning to TRBD2. V lost 6 bases to trimming and J lost 1 base; unmatched junction nucleotides: 7. This CDR3 contains 17 residues. CDR1 is LGHNT and CDR2 is FRNRAP in the germline V gene. The CDR3 here is CASGPGLAGAGQETQYF. In nucleotides, the CDR3 is TGTGCTAGTGGCCCGGGACTAGCGGGGGCGGGCCAAGAGACCCAGTACTTC.

DNA for the CDR3: TGCAGCGGAACGCTAGCGCTAACCTACAATGAGCAGTTCTTC. This translates into CSGTLALTYNEQFF. The genes are TRBV29-1 and TRBJ2-1; a weak D match, TRBD2 (6 bases). The CDR3 length is 14 residues. Germline V gives CDR1 SQVTM, CDR2 ANQGSEA. Between the trimmed V and J ends, which lost 7 bases and 2 bases, there was a span of 15 bases.

This clone was observed a few times. The chain recombines TRBV7-9 with TRBJ1-1, with a weak D call TRBD1 (6 bases). Trimming took 5 bases from V and 2 from J, leaving 12 bases between them. This CDR3 is 14 amino acids long. CDR1 SEHNR and CDR2 FQNEAQ come from the germline V gene (reference sequence). The CDR3 region is CASSRDTINTEAFF. As DNA, the CDR3 is TGTGCCAGCAGCAGGGACACCATAAACACTGAAGCTTTCTTT.

There are a few counts of this clone. The chain combines TRBV2 with TRBJ1-6, with 9 bases that match TRBD1. V was pared by 6 bases and J by 5 bases, with 8 bases of the junction left unmatched. Germline V CDR1 and CDR2: SNHLY, FYNNEI. The CDR3 has 16 amino acids. The CDR3 protein is CASSQPGTGNNSPLHF. Here the CDR3 DNA reads TGTGCCAGCAGCCAACCCGGGACAGGGAATAATTCACCCCTCCACTTT. Full variable domain (outside the CDR3, taken from reference TRBV2 and TRBJ1-6): EPEVTQTPSHQVTQMGQEVILRCVPISNHLYFYWYRQILGQKVEFLVSFYNNEISEKSEIFDDQFSVERPDGSNFTLKIRSTKLEDSAMYFCASSQPGTGNNSPLHFGNGTRLTVT.

The chain uses TRBV7-2 and TRBJ2-7, with D possibly matching TRBD2 (5 bases). The V gene lost 5 bases and the J gene lost 12 bases, with 17 bases spanning the gap. CDR1 and CDR2 (germline): SGHTA, FQGNSA. The CDR3 spans 12 residues. CDR3 region: CASSLTRGRGYF. In DNA form, the CDR3 reads TGTGCCAGCAGCCTCACGCGAGGTCGGGGGTACTTC.